Listed here are 24 T cell receptor beta chains from one sample, sequenced in a study of blood T cells in healthy people across ages. Alongside a J-beta primer mix, a sample-barcoded 5' primer served in a second PCR lasting roughly 7 to 11 cycles. TCRdb itself ran the 5' RACE reads through MiXCR, one entry per CDR3 protein. The table has hundreds of thousands of distinct CDR3 sequences, 25% seen once. The same data also went into a second study, on T cells of mothers and their children.

The sequencing sample was made of blood. Source of these receptors: a boy aged 5-17 years in good health.

The gene calls are TRBV13 and TRBJ2-1, with 12 nucleotides matching TRBD2. The germline gives CDR1 PRHDT, CDR2 FYEKMQ (reference sequence). This CDR3 has 21 residues. V shed 2 bases and J 0 bases; nucleotides not matched to a gene: 14. The CDR3 loop is CASSLSAGRASGRGSYNEQFF. CDR3 coding DNA: TGTGCCAGCAGCTTATCTGCGGGAAGGGCTAGCGGGAGGGGCTCCTACAATGAGCAGTTCTTC.

The chain uses TRBV7-8 and TRBJ2-7; 8 bases are shared with TRBD1. Germline values: CDR1 SGHVS, CDR2 FQNEAQ. V shed 1 base, J shed 3 bases, and the junction held 11 bases outside the gene matches. This CDR3 comprises 17 residues. CDR3 bases: TGTGCCAGCAGCTTAGTTGGGACAGGACCAAAAAGCTACGAGCAGTACTTC. It specifies CASSLVGTGPKSYEQYF.

This clonotype showed up just a few times. The limits of the CDR3 on the DNA are not certain, so only TCRdb's listed CDR3 is given. The chain has TRBV12-5 and TRBJ1-1; the listed D gene, TRBD1, was not tested against the DNA. Both ends counted, the CDR3 spans 17 residues. Germline-derived CDR1 and CDR2 are LGHNT and FRNRAP. CDR3 region: CASAMGDTLFFGTEAFF.

This rearrangement joins TRBV5-8 to TRBJ2-4; 10 bases line up with TRBD2. CDR1 and CDR2 (germline): SGHTS, YDEGEE. The CDR3 is 16 amino acids. V dropped 0 bases and J dropped 7; count of bases not matched to a gene: 7. The CDR3 reads CASSLAFWTSGNIQYF. CDR3 DNA: TGTGCCAGCAGCTTGGCCTTTTGGACTAGCGGCAACATTCAGTACTTC.

The J gene is TRBJ2-2, the V gene TRBV11-3, with TRBD1 as a possible D gene (5 bases). CDR3 size: 15 residues. Trimming took off 3 bases at V and 1 base at J, with 9 bases between the two ends. Looked up from germline, CDR1 is SGHNT and CDR2 is YENEEA. CDR3 bases: TGTGCCAGCAGCTTCCCGGACAAGAACACCGGGGAGCTGTTTTTT. It specifies CASSFPDKNTGELFF.

The gene calls are TRBV9 and TRBJ2-1; D is unresolved. V dropped 3 bases and J dropped 7 bases, with 11 bases sitting between them. Germline V gene lookup returns CDR1 SGDLS and CDR2 YYNGEE. CDR3 size: 13 residues. The CDR3 region is CASSAPPSNEQFF. DNA of the CDR3: TGTGCCAGCAGCGCCCCTCCCAGTAATGAGCAGTTCTTC. Drawing the rest from reference TRBV9 and TRBJ2-1, the complete variable domain is DSGVTQTPKHLITATGQRVTLRCSPRSGDLSVYWYQQSLDQGLQFLIQYYNGEERAKGNILERFSAQQFPDLHSELNLSSLELGDSALYFCASSAPPSNEQFFGPGTRLTVL.

This chain connects TRBV12-3 or TRBV12-4 to TRBJ2-1; D may correspond to TRBD1 or TRBD2 (5 bases each). This CDR3 comprises 13 residues. Trimming left V 8 bases short and J 4 bases short, with 12 bases between. DNA for the CDR3: TGTGCCAGCGGGGCCGGGGAGTACAATGAGCAGTTCTTC. This sequence encodes CASGAGEYNEQFF.

The rearrangement links TRBV7-2 to TRBJ2-1; 7 bases line up with TRBD2. Germline assignment: CDR1 SGHTA and CDR2 FQGNSA. With 3 bases clipped from V and 7 bases from J, the junction kept 3 bases outside the gene matches. The CDR3 spans 13 residues. The CDR3 DNA reads TGTGCCAGCAGCTTTACTAGCGCGAATGAGCAGTTCTTC. Its translation is CASSFTSANEQFF.

This clonotype appeared a few times. The chain joins TRBV3-1 to TRBJ2-5; 8 bases are shared with TRBD2. Germline CDR1 reads LGHDT; CDR2 reads YNNKEL (reference sequence). The CDR3 totals 12 residues. V was pared by 4 bases and J by 11 bases, with 6 bases of the junction left unmatched. The CDR3 is CASSPGGAEQYF. CDR3 DNA: TGTGCCAGCAGCCCGGGGGGGGCGGAGCAGTACTTC.

This clonotype came up a few times. The V call is TRBV6-2 or TRBV6-3, the J call TRBJ2-3, with unresolved D. V was trimmed by 1 base and J by 1 base, leaving 6 bases between them. CDR3 length: 14 residues. The germline V gene has CDR1 MNHEY and CDR2 SVGEGT. The DNA for the CDR3 is TGTGCCAGCAGTTACTTCGCTCGCACAGATACGCAGTATTTT. This encodes CASSYFARTDTQYF.

The chain employs TRBV7-6 and TRBJ2-7; D remains unclear. Germline lookup yields CDR1 SGHVS and CDR2 FNYEAQ. The CDR3 runs to 13 residues. Trimming removed 5 bases at V and 5 bases at J, with 13 bases between. The CDR3 DNA sequence: TGTGCCAGCAGCGGGGATGGGCTCGACGAGCAGTACTTC. This encodes CASSGDGLDEQYF.

This clonotype was detected a few times. V and J are TRBV20-1 and TRBJ2-7; no clear D. The CDR3 runs 11 residues. Trimming removed 0 bases at V and 7 bases at J, with 7 bases between. Germline loops: CDR1 DFQATT, CDR2 SNEGSKA (reference sequence). The CDR3 coding sequence is TGCAGTGCTAGAGACCTAGATGAGCAGTACTTC. It is translated as CSARDLDEQYF.

V is TRBV12-3 or TRBV12-4 and J is TRBJ1-1; no definite D call. V was clipped by 5 bases and J by 5 bases, with 9 bases between them. The CDR3 is made up of 12 amino acids. The CDR3 coding sequence is TGTGCCAGCAGTCTCGACGAGACTGAAGCTTTCTTT. Its translation is CASSLDETEAFF.

A few counts support this clonotype. V is TRBV29-1 and J is TRBJ2-4; 7 positions match TRBD1. CDR3 size: 14 residues. V trimming: 5 bases; J trimming: 3 bases; junction bases outside the gene matches: 7. Germline V lookup: CDR1 SQVTM, CDR2 ANQGSEA. The CDR3 is CSVKGRDSKNIQYF. In DNA form, the CDR3 reads TGCAGCGTTAAAGGCCGGGACAGCAAAAACATTCAGTACTTC.

This clonotype showed up just a few times. CDR3 nucleotides: TGTGCCAGCAGTTTCCAAGGGACAGATAATCAGCCCCAGCATTTT. Translated, it gives CASSFQGTDNQPQHF. The chain carries TRBV27 and TRBJ1-5; 7 nucleotides agree with TRBD1. This CDR3 region has 15 residues. Germline CDR1 MNHEY, CDR2 SMNVEV (reference sequence). V was clipped by 3 bases and J by 4 bases; unmatched bases: 6.

This clonotype was counted many times. V and J are TRBV7-2 and TRBJ2-3; TRBD1 or TRBD2 may be the D gene (6 bases each). Germline V CDR1 and CDR2: SGHTA, FQGNSA. The CDR3 contains 14 residues. V was cut by 7 bases and J by 2 bases, with 13 bases left in between. CDR3 sequence (DNA): TGTGCCAGCAATTTTTGGGGGGCCACAGATACGCAGTATTTT. Protein product: CASNFWGATDTQYF.

This chain joins TRBV20-1 and TRBJ2-3; D tentatively fits TRBD1 or TRBD2 (5 bases each). Trimming took 0 bases from V and 2 from J, leaving 12 bases between them. The CDR3 is made up of 15 amino acids. CDR1 is DFQATT, CDR2 SNEGSKA, per germline (reference sequence). DNA for the CDR3: TGCAGTGCTAGAGATCCGGGACGGAACACAGATACGCAGTATTTT. Translating gives CSARDPGRNTDTQYF.

The genes are TRBV29-1 and TRBJ1-2; D may be TRBD1 (5 bases). The V gene's germline CDR1 is SQVTM and CDR2 ANQGSEA. The CDR3 sequence is 12 residues long. V shed 6 bases and J shed 2 bases, with 10 bases lying between them. CDR3 in DNA: TGCAGCGTCCGGGGCCCAAACTATGGCTACACCTTC. Protein product: CSVRGPNYGYTF.

V is TRBV7-8 and J is TRBJ2-3, with 9 bases identical to TRBD1. Germline V gene data show CDR1 as SGHVS and CDR2 as FQNEAQ. The CDR3 is made up of 16 amino acids. The V gene end was trimmed by 5 bases and the J gene end by 3 bases; junction bases not matched to a gene: 9. This CDR3 is CASSIYRGLRTDTQYF. CDR3 coding DNA: TGTGCCAGCAGCATATACAGGGGGCTAAGAACAGATACGCAGTATTTT.

V and J are TRBV7-9 and TRBJ2-5, with unresolved D. The better agreement between TRBJ2-7 and the DNA end casts doubt on the J call. CDR3 length: 13 residues. Germline CDR1 SEHNR, CDR2 FQNEAQ (reference sequence). The CDR3 is CASSPDISYEQYF. CDR3 DNA: TGTGCCAGCAGCCCCGACATATCCTACGAGCAGTACTTC.

In its sample, this clonotype was seen a few times. V gene TRBV10-3 combines with J gene TRBJ1-1, with D perhaps matching TRBD1 (5 bases). The germline V gene encodes CDR1 ENHRY and CDR2 SYGVKD. The V end lost 6 bases, the J end lost 2 bases, and 13 bases lay between the germline ends. The CDR3 is made up of 14 amino acids. The CDR3 sequence: CAISGGEGNTEAFF. The CDR3 DNA is TGTGCCATCAGCGGGGGGGAGGGTAACACTGAAGCTTTCTTT.

To note about this clonotype: An end of the junction differs from the germline gene, which may be a read error. The rearrangement joins TRBV7-9 to TRBJ2-2; either TRBD1 or TRBD2 may fit D (6 bases each). Germline loops: CDR1 SEHNR, CDR2 FQNEAQ (reference sequence). The length of the CDR3 is 18 residues. CDR3 DNA: TGTGCCAGCAGCGGGACCGGGCCCCAAGTATGGGACACCGGGGGGCTGTTTTTT. Translating it yields CASSGTGPQVWDTGGLFF.

The chain is built from TRBV12-3 or TRBV12-4 and TRBJ2-7; D possibly corresponds to TRBD2 (6 bases). CDR3 length: 16 amino acids. Trimming pared 6 bases from V and 5 bases from J, leaving 23 bases between. The CDR3 is CASSRARGVRRDEQYF. As DNA, the CDR3 is TGTGCCAGCAGCCGAGCGCGGGGCGTAAGGAGGGACGAGCAGTACTTC.

The J gene is TRBJ2-7, the V gene TRBV4-1, with D possibly TRBD1 on 6 matching bases. Per germline, CDR1 MGHRA and CDR2 YSYEKL. The CDR3 runs to 15 residues. V was cut by 2 bases and J by 3 bases, with 14 bases left in between. The CDR3 bases are TGCGCCAGCAGCCAACCGACAGGTTCCAACTACGAGCAGTACTTC. Its protein product is CASSQPTGSNYEQYF.